This TCR beta chain is from a study of a mutant IDH1 vaccine in newly diagnosed glioma listed by TCRdb under 2021. About the full investigation: Vaccination began 4-6 weeks after radiotherapy alone, or alongside temozolomide cycles in the chemotherapy-containing groups. Longitudinal TCRB deep sequencing was performed for roughly 24 treated patients wherever samples were available for exploratory analyses. Of the 25 to 35 treated patients, 62.5% were male and roughly 38% were female, and a mean age of 40.4 years was recorded. Before enrollment, most patients had been given radiochemotherapy with temozolomide as standard therapy, while the rest had received either radiotherapy alone or temozolomide alone. The week-35 safety follow-up took place at visit V12, and the week-47 end of study took place at visit V13. Six visits were used for peripheral blood collection: V03 (baseline), V05, V07, V10, V12 and V13.

The germline V gene sets CDR1 to SNHLY and CDR2 to FYNNEI. The germline ends are 13 bases apart after V is trimmed by 7 bases and J by 1 base. The CDR3 numbers 15 residues from cysteine through phenylalanine. The DNA shown is the 45-base CDR3, in frame from base 1. Library preparation was by the immunoSEQ multiplex PCR assay. Following the manufacturer's protocol, the hsTCRB Kit was used to amplify rearranged TCR beta chain sequences. TCRB libraries were sequenced on an Illumina MiSeq. In the source study's methods: Demultiplexing, trimming and gene mapping were performed with the kit vendor's proprietary platform. TCRdb holds this immuneACCESS table with in-frame rearrangements only. Some clones are missing; in checked studies, unresolved V genes explain under half, and the rest has no known cause. V and J calls and clone size follow that table, whereas D and trimming were derived from the DNA. The sample includes roughly 86,000 clones, with about 90% observed a single time. Of the sample, 0.7% to 0.95% falls within the top ten clones.

The sample's time point, from its label and the paper: week 47, end of study. Each vaccine dose, consisting of 300 ug of a 20-mer mutant IDH1 peptide in Montanide, was administered subcutaneously with topical imiquimod. Eight vaccinations were administered to patients in weeks 1, 3, 5, 7, 11, 15, 19 and 23, corresponding to visits V03 through V10. Donors had newly diagnosed WHO grade 3 or 4 IDH1-mutant astrocytomas with loss of nuclear ATRX. The samples were drawn from NOA16, a multicentre, single-arm, open-label phase I trial in Germany that tested a mutant IDH1 peptide vaccine in humans for the first time. Genomic DNA for TCRB sequencing was extracted from EDTA blood using the DNeasy Blood and Tissue Kit. In the case of this clone: Its specific antigen is unknown. No base-level quality is on record; no much larger clone is a single base apart.

Study-level results and caveats: Vaccine-induced immune responses across multiple MHC alleles were detected in approximately 94% of patients. The authors stated that sample limitations prevented analyses of patient blood samples from being reproduced. PBMC samples for TCRB deep sequencing were selected based on availability. Pseudoprogression seemed to be unrelated to changes in the top peripheral T cell clonotypes found by TCRB sequencing.

The chain joins TRBV2 to TRBJ2-2, with the D gene possibly TRBD1 or TRBD2, each one fitting 5 bases. The source is a woman between 45 and 60 years old with glioma. Sample: PBMCs, taken from a glioma patient whose treatment included an IDH1 peptide vaccine. The nucleotide sequence reads TGTGCCAGCACTCAAGAGGGGTTGAACACCGGGGAGCTGTTTTTT. Protein translation: CASTQEGLNTGELFF.